These 29 T cell receptor beta chains were sequenced from one sample in a study of blood T cell repertoires in COVID-19. Generated by immunoSEQ multiplex PCR, the TCRdb table keeps only in-frame clones and is missing some. The sample includes 150,000 to 200,000 clones, about 84% of them seen just once. Sequenced input: PBMCs or T cells enriched from blood (not recorded which). The receptors shown here come from a man in his forties or fifties who had recovered from COVID-19.

This clone was observed a handful of times. The rearrangement joins TRBV2 to TRBJ1-4; 8 bases are a match to TRBD1. V was pared by 6 bases and J by 3 bases, with 6 bases of the junction left unmatched. CDR3 length: 15 amino acids. Germline CDR1 is SNHLY and CDR2 is FYNNEI. The CDR3 nucleotides read TGTGCCAGCAGCTGGACAGGGTTGGCTAATGAAAAACTGTTTTTT. Encoded protein: CASSWTGLANEKLFF.

This chain uses TRBV28 with TRBJ1-1, with TRBD1 matching 8 bases. With V trimmed by 4 bases and J by 6 bases, 7 bases remained unmatched. This CDR3 spans 14 amino acids. The V gene's germline CDR1 is MDHEN and CDR2 SYDVKM. Here the CDR3 reads CASSSTGAIAEAFF. For the CDR3, the DNA is TGTGCCAGCAGTTCGACAGGGGCCATCGCTGAAGCTTTCTTT. The entire variable domain, with the rest obtained from reference TRBV28 and TRBJ1-1, is as follows: DVKVTQSSRYLVKRTGEKVFLECVQDMDHENMFWYRQDPGLGLRLIYFSYDVKMKEKGDIPEGYSVSREKKERFSLILESASTNQTSMYLCASSSTGAIAEAFFGQGTRLTVV.

The chain couples TRBV10-1 to TRBJ2-3, with D possibly being TRBD2 (5 bases). V was trimmed by 8 bases and J by 6 bases, leaving 15 bases between them. This CDR3 has 13 amino acids. Germline CDR1 WNHNN, CDR2 SYGVQD (reference sequence). CDR3 sequence (DNA): TGCGCCAGCTCAGGACTGGCCGCGGATACGCAGTATTTT. It codes for CASSGLAADTQYF.

The rearrangement links TRBV30 to TRBJ2-7; D is ambiguous. The CDR3 has 12 residues. Germline V CDR1 and CDR2: GTSNPN, SVGIG (reference sequence). V gave up 4 bases and J gave up 2 bases, with 9 bases separating them. CDR3 nucleotides: TGTGCCTGGAATCAACATGCCTACGAGCAGTACTTC. This codes for CAWNQHAYEQYF. Supplemented by reference TRBV30 and TRBJ2-7, the full variable domain reads SQTIHQWPATLVQPVGSPLSLECTVEGTSNPNLYWYRQAAGRGLQLLFYSVGIGQISSEVPQNLSASRPQDRQFILSSKKLLLSDSGFYLCAWNQHAYEQYFGPGTRLTVT.

V is TRBV19 and J is TRBJ2-7; possibly TRBD2 for D (5 bases). The V gene's germline CDR1 is LNHDA and CDR2 SQIVND (reference sequence). The CDR3 is made up of 9 amino acids. The V gene lost 9 bases and the J gene lost 11 bases, with 11 bases spanning the gap. The CDR3 DNA reads as TGTGCCAGCCCCCCGGAGGAGTACGTC. This encodes CASPPEEYV.

The chain has TRBV9 and TRBJ2-3, with TRBD1 matching 8 bases. The CDR3 length is 16 residues. Trimming removed 0 bases from V and 1 base from J; junction bases left unmatched: 4. CDR1 SGDLS and CDR2 YYNGEE come from the germline V gene. CDR3 amino acids: CASSVGTGYGTDTQYF. The CDR3 bases are TGTGCCAGCAGCGTAGGGACAGGGTATGGCACAGATACGCAGTATTTT.

V and J are TRBV9 and TRBJ1-6; 7 nucleotides line up with TRBD1. The CDR3 has 15 amino acids. The junction had 7 bases not matched to a gene; V was cut back by 3 bases and J by 7 bases. Looked up from germline, CDR1 is SGDLS and CDR2 is YYNGEE. CDR3 loop: CASSETWDSNSPLHF. DNA of the CDR3: TGTGCCAGCAGCGAGACGTGGGACAGCAATTCACCCCTCCACTTT.

This rearrangement joins TRBV10-3 to TRBJ1-5; TRBD1 is a possible D gene (6 bases). CDR1 and CDR2 (germline): ENHRY, SYGVKD. CDR3 length equals 14 residues. Trimming cost V 6 bases and J 5 bases, with 14 bases left between them. Here the CDR3 DNA reads TGTGCCATCAGGACGTCACAGGGACATCAGCCCCAGCATTTT. Its protein product is CAIRTSQGHQPQHF.

The chain combines TRBV18 with TRBJ2-5; tentatively, D is TRBD1 (6 bases). V was trimmed by 2 bases and J by 5 bases, leaving 12 bases between them. The CDR3 runs 14 residues. CDR1 and CDR2 (germline): KGHSH, LQKENI. The DNA of the CDR3 is TGTGCCAGCTCACCAAGTTGGGGGCGGGAGACCCAGTACTTC. Its translation: CASSPSWGRETQYF.

The chain couples TRBV2 to TRBJ2-7; unclear D gene. CDR1 and CDR2 (germline): SNHLY, FYNNEI. Trimming pared 8 bases from V and 2 bases from J, leaving 13 bases between. There are 13 residues in the CDR3. The CDR3 DNA sequence: TGTGCCAGCTACACCCAATCGCCCTACGAGCAGTACTTC. It specifies CASYTQSPYEQYF.

CDR3 residues: CATLRQMNTGELFF. The CDR3 nucleotides read TGTGCCACCCTGCGACAAATGAACACCGGGGAGCTGTTTTTT. The chain carries TRBV2 and TRBJ2-2; no reliable D call. V was shortened by 10 bases and J by 1 base, with 13 bases between the two germline ends. Germline CDR1 reads SNHLY; CDR2 reads FYNNEI. The CDR3 contains 14 residues.

The J gene is TRBJ1-2, the V gene TRBV5-1, with TRBD1 identical over 12 bases. Germline values: CDR1 SGHRS, CDR2 YFSETQ. J lost 4 bases, V lost 3 bases, and 7 bases had no gene match. There are 16 residues in the CDR3. The CDR3 DNA follows: TGCGCCAGCAGCTACCCCGGGACAGGGGGCTCCTATGGCTACACCTTC. This codes for CASSYPGTGGSYGYTF.

V is TRBV4-2 and J is TRBJ1-5, with D unclear. V shed 3 bases and J shed 6 bases, with 15 bases lying between them. There are 15 residues in the CDR3. CDR1 is LGHNA and CDR2 is YNFKEQ in the germline V gene. CDR3 in amino acids: CASSQHTGGGQPQHF. In DNA form, the CDR3 reads TGTGCCAGCAGCCAGCACACCGGAGGAGGTCAGCCCCAGCATTTT.

This clone was seen a handful of times. J is TRBJ1-2 and V is TRBV6-5; possibly TRBD1 for D (5 bases). The germline V gene encodes CDR1 MNHEY and CDR2 SVGAGI. Trimming stripped 9 bases from V and 4 bases from J, with 18 bases between. CDR3 length equals 14 residues. The CDR3 sequence is CASNIPGGVYGYTF. Here the CDR3 DNA reads TGTGCCAGTAATATACCTGGGGGGGTCTATGGCTACACCTTC.

The rearrangement joins TRBV14 to TRBJ1-5, with a tentative D call TRBD1 (6 bases). CDR3 length equals 18 residues. The germline gives CDR1 SGHDN, CDR2 FVKESK. V was trimmed by 3 bases and J by 0 bases, leaving 18 bases between them. The CDR3 sequence is CASSHNRDTPYSNQPQHF. The CDR3 DNA reads as TGTGCCAGCAGCCATAACCGGGACACTCCTTATAGCAATCAGCCCCAGCATTTT.

This clone was seen a few times. The chain links TRBV7-8 to TRBJ2-7; TRBD2 is a possible D gene (6 bases). CDR3 length: 14 residues. V lost 1 base and J lost 9, with 16 bases in between. In germline, CDR1 is SGHVS, CDR2 FQNEAQ. The CDR3 sequence: CASSLGTYGRMQYF. CDR3 DNA: TGTGCCAGCAGCTTAGGGACGTATGGGAGGATGCAGTACTTC.

The chain couples TRBV9 to TRBJ2-1, with TRBD1 matching 11 bases. This CDR3 has 19 residues. Germline V gene sequence: CDR1 SGDLS, CDR2 YYNGEE. V lost 4 bases and J lost 0; bases outside the gene matches: 12. The CDR3 here is CASSSGRDRGSLSYNEQFF. In nucleotides, the CDR3 is TGTGCCAGCAGCTCCGGCCGGGACAGGGGGTCACTCTCCTACAATGAGCAGTTCTTC.

This chain connects TRBV25-1 to TRBJ2-1; the D gene is possibly TRBD1 (6 bases). The CDR3 is 15 amino acids. V shed 2 bases and J shed 0 bases, with 8 bases lying between them. Germline CDR1 reads MGHDK; CDR2 reads SYGVNS. The CDR3 region has the DNA TGTGCCAGCAGTGAACAGGGACACTCCTACAATGAGCAGTTCTTC. It yields the protein CASSEQGHSYNEQFF.

The V and J genes are TRBV11-2 and TRBJ1-1; no clear D gene. The CDR3 is 13 amino acids. The V gene lost 7 bases and the J gene lost 8 bases, with 17 bases spanning the gap. Germline CDR1 reads SGHAT; CDR2 reads FQNNGV. The DNA for the CDR3 is TGTGCCAGCACTCTAGTTCCAGAACCAGAAGCTTTCTTT. It is translated as CASTLVPEPEAFF.

This chain joins TRBV30 and TRBJ2-2; 16 bases line up with TRBD2. Germline values: CDR1 GTSNPN, CDR2 SVGIG (reference sequence). The CDR3 has 20 residues. J gave up 8 bases and V 2 bases, and 17 bases lay outside the gene matches. Here the CDR3 DNA reads TGTGCCTGGAGTATACCGGGGACTAGCGGGGGGGCCGGGCACCTGGGGGAGCTGTTTTTT. Its protein product is CAWSIPGTSGGAGHLGELFF.

The J gene is TRBJ1-6, the V gene TRBV6-1, with 10 bases fitting TRBD1. The CDR3 sequence is 15 residues long. Germline V gene lookup returns CDR1 MNHNS and CDR2 SASEGT. V shed 3 bases and J 8 bases; nucleotides not matched to a gene: 4. CDR3 residues: CASSDLGTGDSPLHF. The CDR3 DNA sequence: TGTGCCAGCAGTGACCTCGGGACAGGGGATTCACCCCTCCACTTT.

This clone appeared once. CDR3 bases: TGTGCCAGCAGCGTTAACCGGGGTGGAGCGCGGGGCACAGATACGCAGTATTTT. Translation: CASSVNRGGARGTDTQYF. The genes are TRBV9 and TRBJ2-3; D possibly corresponds to TRBD2 (5 bases). CDR3 length: 18 amino acids. Trimming removed 2 bases at V and 1 base at J, with 20 bases between. CDR1 is SGDLS and CDR2 is YYNGEE in the germline V gene.

This clone has only one observation. J is TRBJ1-5 and V is TRBV19; 7 bases align to TRBD1. This CDR3 is built from 19 residues. Per the germline V gene, CDR1 is LNHDA and CDR2 is SQIVND (reference sequence). V lost 3 bases to trimming and J lost 0 bases; unmatched junction nucleotides: 14. As DNA, the CDR3 is TGTGCCAGTAGTATTTTCCGGGACAGACATTTCTCTAGCAATCAGCCCCAGCATTTT. This translates into CASSIFRDRHFSSNQPQHF.

CDR3 coding DNA: TGTGCCAGCAGCTTAGGCGGGGGGTCGAGTACCGGGGAGCTGTTTTTT. Its protein product is CASSLGGGSSTGELFF. J is TRBJ2-2 and V is TRBV11-3, with 8 bases fitting TRBD2. In germline, CDR1 is SGHNT, CDR2 YENEEA. The V gene end was trimmed by 1 base and the J gene end by 5 bases; junction bases not matched to a gene: 6. The CDR3 runs 16 residues.

This chain connects TRBV4-1 to TRBJ1-2; the match to TRBD1 covers 8 bases. Germline CDR1 is MGHRA and CDR2 is YSYEKL. J gave up 7 bases and V 5 bases, and 12 bases lay outside the gene matches. The length of the CDR3 is 15 residues. The CDR3 DNA follows: TGCGCCAGCAGCTCCGGCGGACAGGGAAAATTTGGCTACACCTTC. Translated, it gives CASSSGGQGKFGYTF.

This clone is a singleton in its sample. CDR3 loop: CATSDLPSGDLQETQYF. In nucleotides, the CDR3 is TGTGCCACCAGTGATTTGCCTAGCGGGGATCTCCAAGAGACCCAGTACTTC. The chain carries TRBV24-1 and TRBJ2-5; 9 bases agree with TRBD2. V lost 0 bases to trimming and J lost 1 base; unmatched junction nucleotides: 5. The CDR3 is made up of 17 amino acids. Germline CDR1 is KGHDR and CDR2 is SFDVKD.

The chain has TRBV4-2 and TRBJ2-1, with 15 nucleotides matching TRBD2. The V gene's germline CDR1 is LGHNA and CDR2 YNFKEQ. V was clipped by 4 bases and J by 11 bases; unmatched bases: 6. The CDR3 is made up of 15 amino acids. The CDR3 nucleotides read TGTGCCAGCAGCCGGACTAGCGGGGGGGCTGGGAAGCAGTTCTTC. This translates into CASSRTSGGAGKQFF.

The chain uses TRBV5-5 and TRBJ2-3; TRBD1 matches at 9 bases. CDR1 is SGHKS and CDR2 is YYEKEE in the germline V gene (reference sequence). Germline trimming cut 3 bases from V and 3 bases from J; bases unmatched to any gene: 5. CDR3 size: 15 residues. The CDR3 bases are TGTGCCAGCAGCTACCGGGACAGGGAAACAGATACGCAGTATTTT. Encoded protein: CASSYRDRETDTQYF.

V and J are TRBV10-3 and TRBJ1-1, with TRBD1 matching over 9 bases. This CDR3 spans 13 amino acids. V trimming: 10 bases; J trimming: 4 bases; junction bases outside the gene matches: 7. The germline V gene encodes CDR1 ENHRY and CDR2 SYGVKD. CDR3 sequence (DNA): TGTGCCACCCGACAGGGGGTGCTCACTGAAGCTTTCTTT. Its translation is CATRQGVLTEAFF.